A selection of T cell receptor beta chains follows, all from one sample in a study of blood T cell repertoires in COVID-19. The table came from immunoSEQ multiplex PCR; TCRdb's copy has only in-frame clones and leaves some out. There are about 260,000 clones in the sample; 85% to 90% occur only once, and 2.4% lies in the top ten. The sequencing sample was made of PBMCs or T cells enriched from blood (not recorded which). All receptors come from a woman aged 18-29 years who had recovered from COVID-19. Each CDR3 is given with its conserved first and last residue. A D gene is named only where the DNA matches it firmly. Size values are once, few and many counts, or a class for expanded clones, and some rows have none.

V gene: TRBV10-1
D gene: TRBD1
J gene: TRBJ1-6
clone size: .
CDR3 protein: CASSDGTDYNSPLHF
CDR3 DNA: TGCGCCAGCAGTGACGGGACAGACTATAATTCACCCCTCCACTTT

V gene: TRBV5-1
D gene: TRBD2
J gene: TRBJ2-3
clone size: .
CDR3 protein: CASSQTSGGASTDTQYF
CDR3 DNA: TGCGCCAGCAGCCAGACTAGCGGGGGGGCGAGCACAGATACGCAGTATTTT

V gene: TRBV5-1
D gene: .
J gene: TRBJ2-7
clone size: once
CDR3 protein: CASSLHRSYEQYF
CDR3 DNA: TGCGCCAGCAGCTTACACCGATCCTACGAGCAGTACTTC

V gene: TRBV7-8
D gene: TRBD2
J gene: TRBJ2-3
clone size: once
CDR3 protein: CASSLGGSGGLDTQYF
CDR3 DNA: TGTGCCAGCAGCTTAGGCGGTAGCGGGGGTCTGGATACGCAGTATTTT

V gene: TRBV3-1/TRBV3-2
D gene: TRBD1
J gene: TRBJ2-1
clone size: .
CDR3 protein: CASSLTGGSGNEQFF
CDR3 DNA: TGTGCCAGCAGCTTGACAGGGGGCTCTGGCAATGAGCAGTTCTTC

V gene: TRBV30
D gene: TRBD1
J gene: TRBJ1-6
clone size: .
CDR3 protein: CAWKGAGTHSPLHF
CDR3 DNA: TGTGCCTGGAAGGGGGCAGGGACCCATTCACCCCTCCACTTT

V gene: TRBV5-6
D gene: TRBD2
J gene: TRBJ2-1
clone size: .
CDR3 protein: CASSPRGLANNEQFF
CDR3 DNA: TGTGCCAGCAGCCCCCGCGGACTAGCAAACAATGAGCAGTTCTTC

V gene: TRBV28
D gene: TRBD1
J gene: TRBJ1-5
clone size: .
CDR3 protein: CASSMTGGGQPQHF
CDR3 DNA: TGTGCCAGCAGCATGACAGGGGGCGGTCAGCCCCAGCATTTT

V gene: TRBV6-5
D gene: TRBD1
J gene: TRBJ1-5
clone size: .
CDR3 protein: CASSRTGTNQPQHF
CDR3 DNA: TGTGCCAGCAGCCGGACAGGGACTAATCAGCCCCAGCATTTT

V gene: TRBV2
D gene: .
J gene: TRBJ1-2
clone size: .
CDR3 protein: CASSGRTVGHYGYTF
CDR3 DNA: TGTGCCAGCAGTGGGAGGACAGTAGGGCACTATGGCTACACCTTC

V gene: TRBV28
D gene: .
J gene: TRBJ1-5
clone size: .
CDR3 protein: CASRSGGVPQHF
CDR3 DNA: TGTGCCAGCAGATCTGGAGGGGTCCCCCAGCATTTT

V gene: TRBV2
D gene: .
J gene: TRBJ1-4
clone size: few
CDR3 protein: CASSDRGRGNEKLFF
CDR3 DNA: TGTGCCAGCAGTGATAGGGGGAGGGGCAATGAAAAACTGTTTTTT

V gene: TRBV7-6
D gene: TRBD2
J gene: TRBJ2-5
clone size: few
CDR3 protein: CASSLGPSGGGQETQYF
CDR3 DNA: TGTGCCAGCAGCTTAGGGCCTAGCGGGGGGGGCCAAGAGACCCAGTACTTC

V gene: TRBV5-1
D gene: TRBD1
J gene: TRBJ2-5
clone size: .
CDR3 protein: CASSPRTGTEETQYF
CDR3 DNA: TGCGCCAGCAGCCCCCGGACCGGGACAGAAGAGACCCAGTACTTC

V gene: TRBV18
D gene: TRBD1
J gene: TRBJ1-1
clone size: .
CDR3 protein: CASSPTGGAPEAFF
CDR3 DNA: TGTGCCAGCTCACCGACAGGGGGCGCCCCTGAAGCTTTCTTT

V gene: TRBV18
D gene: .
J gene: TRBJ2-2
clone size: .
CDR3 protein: CASSPPAGVGELFF
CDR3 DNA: TGTGCCAGCTCACCACCCGCAGGGGTCGGGGAGCTGTTTTTT

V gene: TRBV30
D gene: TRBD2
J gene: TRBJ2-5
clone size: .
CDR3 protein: CAWSALSGGASETQYF
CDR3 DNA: TGTGCCTGGAGTGCTCTTAGCGGGGGGGCCTCAGAGACCCAGTACTTC

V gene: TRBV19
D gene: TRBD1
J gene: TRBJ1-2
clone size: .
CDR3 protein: CASRGGQGMSNYGYTF
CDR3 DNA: TGTGCCAGTAGGGGAGGACAGGGGATGTCTAACTATGGCTACACCTTC

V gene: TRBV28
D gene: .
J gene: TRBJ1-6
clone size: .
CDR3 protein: CASSPGVVSPLHF
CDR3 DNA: TGTGCCAGCAGCCCAGGGGTGGTTTCACCCCTCCACTTT

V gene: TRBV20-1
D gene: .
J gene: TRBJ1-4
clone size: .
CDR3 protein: CSASWDSNEKLFF
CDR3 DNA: TGCAGTGCAAGTTGGGACTCAAATGAAAAACTGTTTTTT